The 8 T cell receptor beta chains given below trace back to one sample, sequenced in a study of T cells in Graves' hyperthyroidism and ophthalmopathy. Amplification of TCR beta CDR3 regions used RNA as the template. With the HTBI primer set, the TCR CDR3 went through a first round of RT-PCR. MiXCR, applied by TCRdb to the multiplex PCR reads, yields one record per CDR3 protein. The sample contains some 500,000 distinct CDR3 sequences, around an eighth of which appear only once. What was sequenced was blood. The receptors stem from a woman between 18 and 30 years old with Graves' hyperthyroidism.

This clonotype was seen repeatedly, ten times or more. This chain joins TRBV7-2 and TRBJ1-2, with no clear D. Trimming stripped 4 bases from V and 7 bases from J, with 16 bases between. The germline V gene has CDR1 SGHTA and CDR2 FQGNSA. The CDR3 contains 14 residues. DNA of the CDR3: TGTGCCAGCAGCTCTCCCTGGGAGTTCGCTGGCTACACCTTC. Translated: CASSSPWEFAGYTF.

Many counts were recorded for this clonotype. CDR3 nucleotide sequence: TGTGCCAGCAGCCACAAGACCGGGGAGCTGTTTTTT. It encodes CASSHKTGELFF. V and J are TRBV7-2 and TRBJ2-2, with unresolved D. V lost 5 bases and J lost 5, with 6 bases in between. The CDR3 loop spans 12 amino acids. Germline V lookup: CDR1 SGHTA, CDR2 FQGNSA.

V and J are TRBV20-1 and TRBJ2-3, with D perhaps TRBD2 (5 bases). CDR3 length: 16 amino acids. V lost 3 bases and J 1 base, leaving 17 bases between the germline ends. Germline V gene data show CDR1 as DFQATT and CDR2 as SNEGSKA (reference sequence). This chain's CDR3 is CSARGATLSGTDTQYF. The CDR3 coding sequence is TGCAGTGCTAGGGGAGCGACCCTAAGCGGCACAGATACGCAGTATTTT.

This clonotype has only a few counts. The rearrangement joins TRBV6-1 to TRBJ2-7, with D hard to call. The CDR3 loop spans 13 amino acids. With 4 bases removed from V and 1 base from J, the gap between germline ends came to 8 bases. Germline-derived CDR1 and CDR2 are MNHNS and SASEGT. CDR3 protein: CASSGSGSYEQYV. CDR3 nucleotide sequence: TGTGCCAGCAGTGGGTCAGGTTCCTACGAGCAGTACGTC.

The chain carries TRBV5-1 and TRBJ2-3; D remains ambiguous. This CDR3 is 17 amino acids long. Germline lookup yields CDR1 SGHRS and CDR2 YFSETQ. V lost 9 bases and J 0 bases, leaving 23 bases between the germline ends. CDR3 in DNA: TGCGCCACCTCGCCTGGCCCCGGGTTTCGGAGCACAGATACGCAGTATTTT. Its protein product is CATSPGPGFRSTDTQYF. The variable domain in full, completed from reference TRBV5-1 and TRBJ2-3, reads KAGVTQTPRYLIKTRGQQVTLSCSPISGHRSVSWYQQTPGQGLQFLFEYFSETQRNKGNFPGRFSGRQFSNSRSEMNVSTLELGDSALYLCATSPGPGFRSTDTQYFGPGTRLTVL.

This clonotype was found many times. CDR3 sequence: CASIGQWNTEAFF. As DNA, the CDR3 is TGTGCCAGCATTGGGCAGTGGAACACTGAAGCTTTCTTT. The rearrangement uses TRBV27 and TRBJ1-1, with D unresolved. CDR3 length equals 13 residues. The ends were cut back, 7 bases at V and 1 base at J, with 10 bases in the middle. CDR1 MNHEY and CDR2 SMNVEV come from the germline V gene (reference sequence).

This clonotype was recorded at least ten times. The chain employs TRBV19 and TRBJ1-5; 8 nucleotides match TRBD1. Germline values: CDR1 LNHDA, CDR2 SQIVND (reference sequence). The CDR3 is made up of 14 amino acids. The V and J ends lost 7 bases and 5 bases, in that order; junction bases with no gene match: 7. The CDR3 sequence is CASKELTGDQPQHF. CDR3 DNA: TGTGCCAGTAAGGAATTGACAGGGGATCAGCCCCAGCATTTT.

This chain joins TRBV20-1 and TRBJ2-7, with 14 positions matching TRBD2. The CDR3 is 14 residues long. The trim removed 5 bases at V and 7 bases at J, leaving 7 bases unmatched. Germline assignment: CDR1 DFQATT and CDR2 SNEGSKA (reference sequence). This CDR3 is CSAEGLAGVGEQYF. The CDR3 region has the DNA TGCAGTGCTGAGGGACTAGCGGGAGTAGGTGAGCAGTACTTC.